The T cell receptor beta chain under discussion was sequenced for a study of T cell responses to AZD1222 COVID-19 vaccine. The study's findings and limits: Two doses of AZD1222 preceded a rise in Spike-specific TCR breadth and depth.

This clone appeared once. Its antigen is undetermined. The V end lost 0 bases, the J end lost 6 bases, and 12 bases lay between the germline ends. CDR1 and CDR2 from the germline V gene are GTSNPN and SVGIG (reference sequence). The CDR3 has 14 residues. The method was immunoSEQ multiplex PCR; TCRdb's version includes in-frame clones alone and lacks a portion of them. The sample shows more than 70,000 clones, approximately 91% of them seen only once. The source of this sequence is an adult in good health. This material consisted of peripheral blood, taken on day 0 of MenACWY control vaccination. The chain recombines TRBV30 with TRBJ1-5; D unresolved. The CDR3: CAWSVGRQGQPQHF. The CDR3 DNA sequence: TGTGCCTGGAGTGTTGGACGGCAAGGTCAGCCCCAGCATTTT. Complete variable domain (other parts from reference TRBV30 and TRBJ1-5): SQTIHQWPATLVQPVGSPLSLECTVEGTSNPNLYWYRQAAGRGLQLLFYSVGIGQISSEVPQNLSASRPQDRQFILSSKKLLLSDSGFYLCAWSVGRQGQPQHFGDGTRLSIL.